This is a list of T cell receptor beta chains from one sample in a study of blood T cell repertoires in COVID-19. This table comes from immunoSEQ multiplex PCR, and its TCRdb copy is limited to in-frame clones, with some not included. The sample shows some 270,000 clones, 90% of them seen only once. Sequencing used peripheral blood. Receptor source: a woman aged 55-75 years with COVID-19, enrolled during active disease. Both conserved end residues are part of each CDR3. D genes are given only for firm matches. Clone size appears in some rows only: once, few, many, or a class for an expanded clone.

D	V	size	J	CDR3	DNA
.	TRBV4-2	.	TRBJ1-1	CASSQEHTEAFF	TGTGCCAGCAGCCAGGAGCACACTGAAGCTTTCTTT
.	TRBV9	.	TRBJ1-6	CASSVSGTNNSPLHF	TGTGCCAGCAGCGTTTCCGGGACTAATAATTCACCCCTCCACTTT
TRBD1	TRBV6-6	.	TRBJ1-6	CASSRQGASPLHF	TGTGCCAGCAGTCGACAGGGGGCTTCACCCCTCCACTTT
TRBD1	TRBV19	.	TRBJ1-5	CASSMRSGGNQPQHF	TGTGCCAGTAGTATGCGGTCAGGGGGGAATCAGCCCCAGCATTTT
TRBD1	TRBV11-2	.	TRBJ2-7	CASSQTRGDRKQYF	TGTGCCAGCAGTCAAACTCGTGGGGACAGAAAGCAGTACTTC
.	TRBV7-9	.	TRBJ2-1	CASSALTTSTYNEQFF	TGTGCCAGCAGCGCCCTCACGACAAGTACCTACAATGAGCAGTTCTTC
.	TRBV2	once	TRBJ1-2	CASSEAGQLGGYTF	TGTGCCAGCAGTGAAGCGGGGCAGCTAGGCGGCTACACCTTC
.	TRBV4-2	.	TRBJ1-1	CASSPGHGGTEAFF	TGTGCCAGCAGCCCTGGGCACGGGGGCACTGAAGCTTTCTTT
.	TRBV4-1	.	TRBJ2-7	CASSRPGGGKLYEQYF	TGCGCCAGCAGCCGTCCTGGAGGGGGCAAGCTCTACGAGCAGTACTTC
.	TRBV18	.	TRBJ1-1	CASSQINGEGAFF	TGTGCCAGCTCCCAGATAAACGGGGAAGGGGCTTTCTTT
TRBD2	TRBV7-2	.	TRBJ2-7	CASSLPKTSGSPYEQYF	TGTGCCAGCAGCCTACCTAAGACTAGCGGGTCTCCTTACGAGCAGTACTTC
.	TRBV12-3/TRBV12-4	.	TRBJ2-2	CASSSYGELFF	TGTGCCAGCAGTTCCTACGGGGAGCTGTTTTTT
.	TRBV9	.	TRBJ2-1	CASSERQEPRQFF	TGTGCCAGCAGTGAGCGGCAGGAGCCAAGGCAGTTCTTC
TRBD2	TRBV4-2	.	TRBJ2-1	CASSQVSGGSEQFF	TGTGCCAGCAGCCAAGTATCCGGGGGGAGTGAGCAGTTCTTC
.	TRBV29-1	.	TRBJ1-2	CSVPGEIYGYTF	TGCAGCGTTCCAGGGGAAATCTATGGCTACACCTTC
.	TRBV24-1	.	TRBJ2-2	CATSPRRVTGPNTGELFF	TGTGCCACCAGTCCCCGTAGGGTAACAGGGCCGAACACCGGGGAGCTGTTTTTT
TRBD1	TRBV5-8	.	TRBJ1-5	CASSTGTGGDRPQHF	TGTGCCAGCAGCACTGGGACAGGGGGAGATCGGCCCCAGCATTTT
.	TRBV7-3	.	TRBJ2-1	CASSLGHEQFF	TGTGCCAGCAGCTTAGGCCATGAGCAGTTCTTC
TRBD1	TRBV29-1	.	TRBJ1-2	CSVEVTGARGYTF	TGCAGCGTTGAAGTGACAGGGGCGAGAGGCTACACCTTC
.	TRBV7-2	.	TRBJ2-2	CASSPRTGELFF	TGTGCCAGCAGCCCTAGGACCGGGGAGCTGTTTTTT
.	TRBV10-1	.	TRBJ2-7	CASTLQGPNDYEQYF	TGCGCCAGCACCCTGCAGGGTCCCAACGATTACGAGCAGTACTTC
.	TRBV7-9	.	TRBJ1-2	CASSSLLF	TGTGCCAGCAGTTCCCTTCTCTTC
TRBD1	TRBV5-1	.	TRBJ2-7	CASSAAGTGYYEQYF	TGCGCCAGCAGCGCAGCCGGGACAGGCTACTACGAGCAGTACTTC
.	TRBV10-3	.	TRBJ2-7	CAISDPRVGEQYF	TGTGCCATCAGTGACCCTCGGGTGGGCGAGCAGTACTTC
TRBD2	TRBV7-3	.	TRBJ2-1	CASSPGGLAGGSYNEQFF	TGTGCCAGCAGCCCGGGGGGGCTAGCGGGGGGATCCTACAATGAGCAGTTCTTC
TRBD2	TRBV10-3	.	TRBJ2-1	CATKLAGGVSEQFF	TGTGCCACAAAACTAGCGGGGGGAGTCAGTGAGCAGTTCTTC
.	TRBV28	.	TRBJ1-5	CASSLGGVGNQPQHF	TGTGCCAGCAGTTTGGGAGGGGTCGGCAATCAGCCCCAGCATTTT
TRBD1	TRBV3-1/TRBV3-2	.	TRBJ1-5	CASSQGQPNQPQHF	TGTGCCAGCAGCCAGGGACAGCCCAATCAGCCCCAGCATTTT
.	TRBV30	.	TRBJ1-6	CAWSVQPGGRAPLHF	TGTGCCTGGAGTGTACAGCCGGGAGGGAGGGCACCCCTCCACTTT
TRBD1	TRBV4-1	.	TRBJ1-2	CASRTVVGEEWDRARGYTF	TGCGCCAGCAGAACCGTTGTCGGCGAAGAGTGGGACAGGGCCCGGGGCTACACCTTC
.	TRBV27	.	TRBJ2-5	CASSFNTGNQETQYF	TGTGCCAGCAGTTTCAACACAGGGAATCAAGAGACCCAGTACTTC
.	TRBV7-8	.	TRBJ2-2	CASRIPQDTGELFF	TGTGCCAGCAGGATCCCCCAGGACACCGGGGAGCTGTTTTTT
.	TRBV5-1	once	TRBJ1-1	CASSLSPNTEAFF	TGCGCCAGCAGCTTGAGCCCCAACACTGAAGCTTTCTTT
.	TRBV27	.	TRBJ1-4	CASSPGLAGMTNEKLFF	TGTGCCAGCAGCCCGGGACTGGCCGGGATGACTAATGAAAAACTGTTTTTT
.	TRBV5-1	.	TRBJ1-2	CASSLGDSNYGYTF	TGCGCCAGCAGCTTGGGAGATTCTAACTATGGCTACACCTTC
TRBD1	TRBV6-5	.	TRBJ1-1	CASSYDRGRGAFF	TGTGCCAGCAGTTACGACAGGGGGCGCGGAGCTTTCTTT
TRBD1	TRBV2	.	TRBJ1-5	CASNGQGNQPQHF	TGTGCCAGCAATGGACAGGGGAATCAGCCCCAGCATTTT
TRBD2	TRBV18	.	TRBJ2-1	CASSPPSGGALFSYNEQFF	TGTGCCAGCTCACCACCAAGCGGGGGGGCTTTGTTTTCCTACAATGAGCAGTTCTTC
TRBD1	TRBV5-4	.	TRBJ2-7	CASSATGNSYEQYF	TGTGCCAGCTCCGCGACAGGGAACTCCTACGAGCAGTACTTC
TRBD1	TRBV4-3	.	TRBJ1-2	CASSHPGGYGYTF	TGCGCCAGCAGCCACCCAGGGGGCTATGGCTACACCTTC
.	TRBV4-2	.	TRBJ1-3	CASSPPAGVGNTIYF	TGTGCCAGCAGCCCACCGGCAGGGGTAGGAAACACCATATATTTT
.	TRBV19	.	TRBJ1-5	CASRRREDQPQHF	TGTGCCAGTAGGCGGAGGGAGGATCAGCCCCAGCATTTT
TRBD1	TRBV5-1	.	TRBJ1-1	CASSPNNRGAVDTEAFF	TGCGCCAGCAGCCCGAATAACAGGGGAGCGGTGGACACTGAAGCTTTCTTT
.	TRBV4-3	.	TRBJ2-1	CASSQDTRIGGEQFF	TGCGCCAGCAGCCAAGATACGCGGATCGGGGGTGAGCAGTTCTTC
TRBD1	TRBV5-1	.	TRBJ1-1	CASSLRQGVGTEAFF	TGCGCCAGCAGCTTAAGACAGGGGGTCGGCACTGAAGCTTTCTTT
.	TRBV9	.	TRBJ2-7	CASSVAITGPTGEQYF	TGTGCCAGCAGCGTAGCTATCACGGGCCCCACGGGAGAGCAGTACTTC
TRBD1	TRBV2	.	TRBJ1-5	CASSGGTDGNQPQHF	TGTGCCAGCAGTGGAGGGACAGATGGGAATCAGCCCCAGCATTTT
.	TRBV7-8	.	TRBJ1-6	CASSLRGLPNNSPLHF	TGTGCCAGCAGCTTACGGGGTTTGCCTAATAATTCACCCCTCCACTTT
.	TRBV6-5	few	TRBJ1-1	CASRSGELDGAEAFF	TGTGCCAGCAGGTCCGGGGAGTTAGATGGGGCTGAAGCTTTCTTT
TRBD1	TRBV4-3	once	TRBJ2-7	CASSQDRGTGTGPYEQYF	TGCGCCAGCAGCCAAGATCGAGGGACCGGGACAGGGCCCTACGAGCAGTACTTC
.	TRBV5-4	.	TRBJ2-7	CASSSDSGVDEQYF	TGTGCCAGCAGCTCCGACAGTGGCGTCGACGAGCAGTACTTC
.	TRBV2	.	TRBJ1-2	CASMDSTSNYGYTF	TGTGCCAGCATGGACAGCACCTCTAACTATGGCTACACCTTC
TRBD1	TRBV19	.	TRBJ1-2	CASTTLQTGKPYGYTF	TGTGCCAGTACCACACTCCAGACAGGGAAGCCCTACGGCTACACCTTC